This TCR beta chain emerged from a study of tissue T cells after allogeneic stem cell transplantation. This table comes from immunoSEQ multiplex PCR, and its TCRdb copy is limited to in-frame clones, with some not included. The sample records 9,700 or so clones, 60% to 80% being singletons. Concerning this clone: Other DNA sequences in this specimen translate into the identical CDR3.

The source of this sequence is a male donor older than 55 with lung cancer. Sequenced here: tissue from the stomach, sampled at autopsy.

The CDR3 DNA is TGTGCCACCGGGGCGGGAGGGAACACCGGGGAGCTGTTTTTT. Translating gives CATGAGGNTGELFF. The gene calls are TRBV24-1 and TRBJ2-2, with TRBD2 identical over 8 bases. Germline CDR1 reads KGHDR; CDR2 reads SFDVKD. The CDR3 extends over 14 amino acids. V lost 9 bases, J lost 1 base, and 3 bases stayed unmatched.